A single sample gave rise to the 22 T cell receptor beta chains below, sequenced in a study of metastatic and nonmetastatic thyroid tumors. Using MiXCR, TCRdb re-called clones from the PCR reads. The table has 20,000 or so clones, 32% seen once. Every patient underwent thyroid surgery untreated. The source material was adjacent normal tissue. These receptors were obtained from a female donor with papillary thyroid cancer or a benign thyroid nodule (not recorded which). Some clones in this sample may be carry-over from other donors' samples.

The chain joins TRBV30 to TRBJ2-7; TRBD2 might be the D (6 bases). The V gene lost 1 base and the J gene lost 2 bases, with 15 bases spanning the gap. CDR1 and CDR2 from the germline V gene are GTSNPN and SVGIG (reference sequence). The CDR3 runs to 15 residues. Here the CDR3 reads CAWSGGLDMAYEQYF. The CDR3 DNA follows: TGTGCCTGGAGTGGGGGACTCGACATGGCCTACGAGCAGTACTTC.

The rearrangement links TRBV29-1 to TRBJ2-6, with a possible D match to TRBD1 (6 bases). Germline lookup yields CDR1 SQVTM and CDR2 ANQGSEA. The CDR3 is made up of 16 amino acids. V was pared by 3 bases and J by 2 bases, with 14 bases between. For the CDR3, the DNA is TGCAGCGTTGAGGGCAGGGGTCAAGCTGGGGCCAACGTCCTGACTTTC. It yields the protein CSVEGRGQAGANVLTF.

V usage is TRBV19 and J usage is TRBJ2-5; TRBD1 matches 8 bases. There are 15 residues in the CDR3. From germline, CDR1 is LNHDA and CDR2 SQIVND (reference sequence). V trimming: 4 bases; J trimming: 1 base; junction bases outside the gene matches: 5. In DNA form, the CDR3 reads TGTGCCAGTAGTAGGACAGGGATTGGCCAAGAGACCCAGTACTTC. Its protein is CASSRTGIGQETQYF.

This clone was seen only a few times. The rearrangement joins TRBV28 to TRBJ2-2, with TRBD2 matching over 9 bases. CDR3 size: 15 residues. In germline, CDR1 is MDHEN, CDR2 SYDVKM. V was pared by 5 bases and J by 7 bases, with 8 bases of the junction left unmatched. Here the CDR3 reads CASSRTSARDGELFF. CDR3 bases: TGTGCCAGCAGTCGGACTAGCGCCCGTGACGGGGAGCTGTTTTTT.

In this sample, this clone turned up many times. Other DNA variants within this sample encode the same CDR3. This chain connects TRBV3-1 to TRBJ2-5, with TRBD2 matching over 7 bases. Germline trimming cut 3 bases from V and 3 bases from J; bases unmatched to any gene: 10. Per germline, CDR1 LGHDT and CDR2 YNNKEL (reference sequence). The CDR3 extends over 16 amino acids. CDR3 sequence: CASSHRARLAEETQYF. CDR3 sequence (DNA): TGTGCCAGCAGCCACAGAGCCCGGCTAGCGGAAGAGACCCAGTACTTC.

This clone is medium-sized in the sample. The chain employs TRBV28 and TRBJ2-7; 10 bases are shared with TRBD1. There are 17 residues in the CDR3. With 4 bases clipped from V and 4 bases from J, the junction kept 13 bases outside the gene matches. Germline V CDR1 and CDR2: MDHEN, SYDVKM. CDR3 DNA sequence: TGTGCCAGCAGTTCCCCACCGGGACAGGGGAAGAGGTACGAGCAGTACTTC. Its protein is CASSSPPGQGKRYEQYF.

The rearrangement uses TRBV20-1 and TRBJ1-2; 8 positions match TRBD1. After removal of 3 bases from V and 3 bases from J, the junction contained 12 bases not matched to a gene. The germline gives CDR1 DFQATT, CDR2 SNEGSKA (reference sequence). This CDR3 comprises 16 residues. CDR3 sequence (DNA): TGCAGTGCTAGTCCCGGGACAGGAGGCCAATACTATGGCTACACCTTC. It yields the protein CSASPGTGGQYYGYTF.

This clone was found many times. The DNA of the CDR3 is TGCAGCGTTGAGGCTGGCACCGGGGAGCTGTTTTTT. Protein: CSVEAGTGELFF. This chain connects TRBV29-1 to TRBJ2-2; D is ambiguous. The V end lost 3 bases, the J end lost 4 bases, and 6 bases lay between the germline ends. Germline V gene sequence: CDR1 SQVTM, CDR2 ANQGSEA. This CDR3 is 12 amino acids long.

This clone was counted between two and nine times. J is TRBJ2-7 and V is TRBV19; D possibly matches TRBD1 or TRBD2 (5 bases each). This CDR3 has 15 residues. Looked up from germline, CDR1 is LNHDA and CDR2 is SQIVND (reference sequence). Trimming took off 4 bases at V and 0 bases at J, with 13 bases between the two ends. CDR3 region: CASSRGADISYEQYF. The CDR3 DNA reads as TGTGCCAGTAGTAGAGGGGCGGACATCTCCTACGAGCAGTACTTC.

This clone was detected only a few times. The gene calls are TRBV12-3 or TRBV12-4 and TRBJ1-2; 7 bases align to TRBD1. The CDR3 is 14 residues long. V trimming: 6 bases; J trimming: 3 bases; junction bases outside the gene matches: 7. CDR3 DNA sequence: TGTGCCAGCAGAGAAACAGGGGATTACTATGGCTACACCTTC. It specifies CASRETGDYYGYTF.

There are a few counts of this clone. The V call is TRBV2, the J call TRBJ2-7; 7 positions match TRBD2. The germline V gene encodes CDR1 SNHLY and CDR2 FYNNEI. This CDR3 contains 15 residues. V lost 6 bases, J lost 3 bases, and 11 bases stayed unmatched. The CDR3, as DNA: TGTGCCAGCAGGAAGCCGAGCGGGGCGGACTACGAGCAGTACTTC. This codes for CASRKPSGADYEQYF.

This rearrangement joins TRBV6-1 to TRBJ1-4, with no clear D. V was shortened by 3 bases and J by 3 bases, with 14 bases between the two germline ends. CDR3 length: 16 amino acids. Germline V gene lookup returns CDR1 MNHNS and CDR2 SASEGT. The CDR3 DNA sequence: TGTGCCAGCAGTGAGTTCGTCGGGAACCCTAATGAAAAACTGTTTTTT. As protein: CASSEFVGNPNEKLFF.

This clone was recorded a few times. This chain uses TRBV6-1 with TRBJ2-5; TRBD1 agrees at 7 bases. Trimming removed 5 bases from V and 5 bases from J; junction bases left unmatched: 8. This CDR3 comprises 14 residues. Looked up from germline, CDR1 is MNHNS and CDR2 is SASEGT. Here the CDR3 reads CASSLDRRMETQYF. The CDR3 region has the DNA TGTGCCAGCAGTCTGGACAGGCGGATGGAGACCCAGTACTTC.

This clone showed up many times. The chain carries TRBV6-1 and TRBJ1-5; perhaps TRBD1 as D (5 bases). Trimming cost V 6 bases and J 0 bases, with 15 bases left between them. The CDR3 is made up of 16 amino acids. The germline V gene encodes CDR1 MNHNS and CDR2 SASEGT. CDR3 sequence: CASSRADSYSNQPQHF. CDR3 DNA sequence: TGTGCCAGCAGCCGGGCCGACAGCTATAGCAATCAGCCCCAGCATTTT.

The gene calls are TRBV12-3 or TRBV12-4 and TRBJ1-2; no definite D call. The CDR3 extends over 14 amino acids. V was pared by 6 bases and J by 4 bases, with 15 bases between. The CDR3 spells CASSLLHRPYGYTF. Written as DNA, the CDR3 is TGTGCCAGCAGCCTCTTACACCGCCCCTATGGCTACACCTTC.

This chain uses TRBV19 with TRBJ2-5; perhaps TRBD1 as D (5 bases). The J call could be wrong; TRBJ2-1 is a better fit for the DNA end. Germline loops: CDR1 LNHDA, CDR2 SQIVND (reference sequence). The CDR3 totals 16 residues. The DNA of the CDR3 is TGTGCCAGTAGTATCCAGGGTCCCCACATTTACAATGAGCAGTTCTTC. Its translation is CASSIQGPHIYNEQFF.

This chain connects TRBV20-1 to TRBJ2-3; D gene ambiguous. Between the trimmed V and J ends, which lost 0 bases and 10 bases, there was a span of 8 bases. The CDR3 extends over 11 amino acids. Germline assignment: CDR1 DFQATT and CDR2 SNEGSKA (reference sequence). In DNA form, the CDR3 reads TGCAGTGCTAGAGATGTAATTGCGCAGTATTTT. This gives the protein CSARDVIAQYF.

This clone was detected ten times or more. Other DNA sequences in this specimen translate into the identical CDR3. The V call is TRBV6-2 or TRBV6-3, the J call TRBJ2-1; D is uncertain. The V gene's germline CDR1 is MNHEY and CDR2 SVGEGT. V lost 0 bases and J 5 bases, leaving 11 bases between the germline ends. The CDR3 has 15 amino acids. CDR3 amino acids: CASSYSRTWDNEQFF. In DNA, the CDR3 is TGTGCCAGCAGTTACTCACGAACATGGGACAATGAGCAGTTCTTC.

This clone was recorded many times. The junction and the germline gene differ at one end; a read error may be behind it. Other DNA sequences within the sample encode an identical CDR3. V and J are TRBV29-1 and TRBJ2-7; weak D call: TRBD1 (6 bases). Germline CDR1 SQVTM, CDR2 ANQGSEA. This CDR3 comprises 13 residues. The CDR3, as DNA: TGCAGCGTTTCGACAGGTCTTGCCTATGAGCAGTACTTC. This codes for CSVSTGLAYEQYF.

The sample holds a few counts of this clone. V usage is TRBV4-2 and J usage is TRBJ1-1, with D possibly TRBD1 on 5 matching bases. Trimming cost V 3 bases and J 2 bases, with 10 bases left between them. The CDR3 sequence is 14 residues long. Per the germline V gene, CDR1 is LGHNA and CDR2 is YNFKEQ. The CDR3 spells CASSHVQGNTEAFF. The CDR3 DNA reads TGTGCCAGCAGCCATGTGCAGGGAAACACTGAAGCTTTCTTT.

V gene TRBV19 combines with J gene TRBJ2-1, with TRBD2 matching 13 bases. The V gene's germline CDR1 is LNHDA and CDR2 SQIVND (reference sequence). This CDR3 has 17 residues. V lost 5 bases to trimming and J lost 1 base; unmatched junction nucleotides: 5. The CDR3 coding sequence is TGTGCCAGTAGTTATGGACTAGCGGGAGTGTCCTACAATGAGCAGTTCTTC. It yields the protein CASSYGLAGVSYNEQFF.

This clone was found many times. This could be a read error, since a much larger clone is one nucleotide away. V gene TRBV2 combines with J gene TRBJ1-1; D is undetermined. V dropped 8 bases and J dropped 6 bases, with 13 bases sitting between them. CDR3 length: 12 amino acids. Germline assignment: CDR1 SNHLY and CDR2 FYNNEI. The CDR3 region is CASGPVHSEAFF. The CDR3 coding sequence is TGTGCCAGCGGGCCGGTCCACTCTGAAGCTTTCTTT.